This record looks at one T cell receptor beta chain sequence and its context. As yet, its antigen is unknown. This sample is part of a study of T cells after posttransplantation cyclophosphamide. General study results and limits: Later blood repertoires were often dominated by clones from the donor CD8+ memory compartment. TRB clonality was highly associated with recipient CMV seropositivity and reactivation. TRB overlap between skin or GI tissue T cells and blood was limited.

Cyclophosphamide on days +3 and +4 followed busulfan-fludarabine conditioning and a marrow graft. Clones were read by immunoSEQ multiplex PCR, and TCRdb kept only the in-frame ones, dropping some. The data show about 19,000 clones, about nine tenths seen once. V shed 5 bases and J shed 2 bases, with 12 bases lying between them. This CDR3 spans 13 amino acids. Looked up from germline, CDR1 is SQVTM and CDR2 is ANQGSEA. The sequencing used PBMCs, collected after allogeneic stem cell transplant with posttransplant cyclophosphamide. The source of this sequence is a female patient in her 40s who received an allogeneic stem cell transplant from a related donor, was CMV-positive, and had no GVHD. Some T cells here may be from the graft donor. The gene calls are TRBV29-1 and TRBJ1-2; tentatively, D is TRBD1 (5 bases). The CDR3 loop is CSVRGDDNYGYTF. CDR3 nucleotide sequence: TGCAGCGTTCGGGGGGATGACAACTATGGCTACACCTTC.